This T cell receptor beta chain was sequenced during a study of regulatory T cells in long-lasting Graves disease (dated by TCRdb to about 2021). For context, the study as a whole: Patients with newly diagnosed Graves' disease had been on antithyroid drugs for under 3 months. Peripheral blood TCR sequencing and RNA sequencing compared persistent Graves' disease patients with newly diagnosed Graves' disease patients. A total of around 35 samples underwent TCR sequencing, from about 13 patients with persistent Graves' disease and some 20 patients with newly diagnosed Graves' disease. The study was conducted in China and was registered as a clinical trial.

In the paper's terms, the time point label means: newly diagnosed GD, antithyroid drugs for less than 3 months. For both TCR sequencing and RNA sequencing, RNA was extracted from PBMCs using TRIzol. The diagnosis of Graves' disease followed American Thyroid Association guidelines. Patients were recruited from an endocrinology department in Xi'an, China. Each patient gave approximately 9 milliliters of peripheral blood, collected in an EDTA anticoagulant tube. Ficoll Paque Plus density gradient separation was used to isolate PBMCs, and no further T cell sorting was done. An Agilent 2100 Bioanalyzer and agarose gel were used to check RNA quality, while a NanoDrop 2000 measured RNA concentration. Broad study findings and their caveats: Persistent disease showed preferential use of TRBV28, TRBJ1-2 and TRBJ2-5, whereas newly diagnosed disease favored TRBV20-1 and TRBJ2-1. Persistent patients shared more public clonotypes among themselves (approximately 2,500) than newly diagnosed patients did (over 950). Because the primary lesion, thyroid tissue, could not be accessed, the study looked at peripheral blood alone. Compared with newly diagnosed patients, persistent Graves' disease patients had lower TCR Shannon entropy and fewer highly expanded clones, which suggests clonal expansion. Only the TCR beta chain was sequenced and analyzed. The small sample size was acknowledged by the authors as a limitation that may reduce accuracy.

This clonotype was detected only a few times. Its target antigen remains unknown. The germline gene is not matched at one end of the junction; a read error may be the cause. Looking up the germline V gene yields CDR1 MNHNS and CDR2 SASEGT. The CDR3 runs 13 amino acids, cysteine and phenylalanine included. Here the CDR3 DNA is all that survives: 39 bases in frame from base 1. Libraries came from multiplex PCR. For sequencing, an Illumina HiSeq 4000 was employed. To build TCR beta libraries, CDR3 regions were amplified by Arm-PCR using iRepertoire HTBI primers. Before sequencing, the PCR products underwent gel purification. Per the source publication's procedure: Gene usage analysis of CDR3 amino acid clonotypes used the approximately 62 TRBV and around 14 TRBJ segments found across samples. COPE and FqMerger were used to merge filtered high-quality paired reads into contigs. BLAST was used to align contigs to the IMGT TRBV, TRBD and TRBJ reference genes, and CDR3 was defined following IMGT. Highly expanded clones were defined as clonotypes with a frequency above 0.1%. Shannon entropy served as the measure of repertoire diversity, while the Gini coefficient captured V-J evenness. A clonotype was considered public if more than one individual shared it. TCRdb took the public reads, trimmed them with fastp at Q25, ran MiXCR for clone calling and kept in-frame beta chains. Rows are unified per CDR3 protein, each entry keeping the most common DNA and genes. For this entry, the V and J calls and clone size follow TCRdb and not the study's own pipeline. This sample gives some 370,000 distinct CDR3 sequences in total; roughly 12% of them show up just once. The ten largest clones represent 15% to 20% of the sample.

The same specimen was also included in a second study, on T cells in Graves' hyperthyroidism and ophthalmopathy. Taken from the second paper: Graves' hyperthyroidism was defined as stable when no progression to ophthalmopathy occurred over 18 months of follow-up. Hyperthyroidism patients were newly diagnosed, had a disease duration of under 2 months, and were aged 18 to 65 years. The study excluded patients with uncontrolled infections, other autoimmune diseases, pregnancy or lactation. Diagnoses were established on the basis of clinical symptoms, serum thyroxine and TRAb, thyroid ultrasound, and orbital computed tomography. The first round of RT-PCR for the TCR CDR3 was performed with the HTBI primer set and the Qiagen OneStep RT-PCR kit. Blood samples also contained most of the expanded thyroid clonotypes (frequency above 0.001), which suggests that blood repertoires may reflect thyroid immune responses. A 13 V-J signature model separated ophthalmopathy from stable hyperthyroidism, with nearly 90% sensitivity and just under 84% specificity in cross-validation and 80%/75% in testing. In validation, the model predicted progression to ophthalmopathy a median of about 6.5 months before onset, with roughly 68% sensitivity and roughly 77% specificity. A discovery cohort of roughly 100 patients, fewer than 50 with Graves' ophthalmopathy and approximately 60 with stable Graves' hyperthyroidism, was used to find distinguishing TCR V-J signatures. An independent validation cohort of around 19 hyperthyroidism patients and about 15 patients who later progressed to ophthalmopathy tested prospective prediction of ophthalmopathy. The roughly 91 discovery patients were randomly divided into training and test sets at a 7:3 ratio. Thyroid tissue and blood T-cell repertoires from about six Graves' hyperthyroidism patients were also compared in the study. Once sampling was done, hyperthyroidism patients were given methimazole at a starting dose of 30 mg daily, whereas ophthalmopathy patients were given high-dose intravenous methylprednisolone. Libraries were constructed in a second round of multiplex PCR, after which size selection and purification were carried out. Sequencing of the libraries was done on an Illumina HiSeq2000 using paired-end 100 bp reads. SOAPnuke was used to process the raw data, removing reads that contained adapters or uncalled bases, had a mean Phred below 15, or lacked an exact match to the constant primer or identifier. High-quality paired reads were merged with COPE v1.2.5, and unique nucleotide sequences were defined as clonotypes. MiTCR v1.1 was used to align clonotypes to the IMGT TRBV, TRBD and TRBJ reference segments. The analysis included only V-J combinations with a frequency above 0.0001, which together covered 99% to 99.2% of the repertoires. A TCS score was defined as the ratio between F50 (clonal expansion) and ExV (chaos), using BLOSUM62-based TCRdist between CDR3 peptides within each V-J. Welch's t-statistics and random forest reduced 500 to 550 V-J features to 10 to 15, which were used in a naive Bayes classifier (R e1071). Sample size was not statistically predetermined, and blinding of investigators to group allocation was not performed. The paper describes TCR Vbeta CDR3 sequencing of more than 120 peripheral blood samples, made up of around 41 ophthalmopathy patients, around 78 hyperthyroidism patients and roughly 17 progressor patients.

Material: peripheral blood mononuclear cells (PBMCs), obtained at new diagnosis, from a patient treated with antithyroid drugs. The receptor chain draws on TRBV6-1 and TRBJ2-5; tentative D gene TRBD1, with 5 bases matching. The receptor was isolated from a young woman with Graves disease. Donor details come from another sample of the same person, matched by shared clones. The CDR3 region reads CACRARYQETQYF. At the DNA level, the sequence is TGTGCCTGCAGGGCTCGTTACCAAGAGACCCAGTACTTC.